This T cell receptor beta chain is drawn from a study of blood T cell repertoires in COVID-19. Original processing notes: Using reference gene primer amplification, nucleated cell counts were estimated. Assay: immunoSEQ multiplex PCR; the TCRdb copy retains only in-frame clones and omits some. The V and J calls and clone size are taken from that table; D and trimming were inferred from the DNA. The data hold roughly 190,000 clones, with more than 80% observed a single time. CDR1 is MDHEN, CDR2 SYDVKM, per germline. Trimming took off 1 base at V and 2 bases at J, with 11 bases between the two ends. This CDR3 comprises 15 residues.

The sequencing sample was made of peripheral blood. The J gene is TRBJ1-1, the V gene TRBV28; D is possibly TRBD1 (5 bases). This TCR was recovered from a woman in her fifties or sixties with acute or convalescent COVID-19. CDR3 in amino acids: CASSLSLRGNTEAFF. DNA for the CDR3: TGTGCCAGCAGTTTATCGCTTAGGGGAAACACTGAAGCTTTCTTT.